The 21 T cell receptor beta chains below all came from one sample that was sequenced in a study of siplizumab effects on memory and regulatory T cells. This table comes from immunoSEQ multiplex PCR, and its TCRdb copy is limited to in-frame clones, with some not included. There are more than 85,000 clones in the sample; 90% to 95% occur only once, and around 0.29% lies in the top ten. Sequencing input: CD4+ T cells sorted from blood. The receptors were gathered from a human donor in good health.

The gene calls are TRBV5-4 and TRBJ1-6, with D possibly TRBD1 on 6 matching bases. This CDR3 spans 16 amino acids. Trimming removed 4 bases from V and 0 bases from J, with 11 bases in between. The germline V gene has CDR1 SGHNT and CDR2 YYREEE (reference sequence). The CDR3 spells CASSPDSSSYNSPLHF. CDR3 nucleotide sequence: TGTGCCAGCAGCCCGGACAGTTCCTCCTATAATTCACCCCTCCACTTT.

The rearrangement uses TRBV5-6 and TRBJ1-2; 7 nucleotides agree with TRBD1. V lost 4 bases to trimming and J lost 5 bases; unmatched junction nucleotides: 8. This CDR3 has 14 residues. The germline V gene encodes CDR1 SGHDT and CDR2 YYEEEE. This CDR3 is CASSPDRVRYGYTF. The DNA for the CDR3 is TGTGCCAGCAGCCCCGACAGGGTTCGGTATGGCTACACCTTC. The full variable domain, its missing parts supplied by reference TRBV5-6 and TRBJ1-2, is DAGVTQSPTHLIKTRGQQVTLRCSPKSGHDTVSWYQQALGQGPQFIFQYYEEEERQRGNFPDRFSGHQFPNYSSELNVNALLLGDSALYLCASSPDRVRYGYTFGSGTRLTVV.

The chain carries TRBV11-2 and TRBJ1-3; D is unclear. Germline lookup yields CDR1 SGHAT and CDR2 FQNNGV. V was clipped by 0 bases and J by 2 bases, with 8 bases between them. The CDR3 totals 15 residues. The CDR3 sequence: CASSLEGYPGNTIYF. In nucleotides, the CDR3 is TGTGCCAGCAGCTTAGAGGGGTATCCTGGAAACACCATATATTTT.

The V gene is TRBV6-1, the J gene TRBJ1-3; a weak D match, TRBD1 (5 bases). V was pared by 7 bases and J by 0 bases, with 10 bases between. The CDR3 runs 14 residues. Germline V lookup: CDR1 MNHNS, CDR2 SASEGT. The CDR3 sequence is CASTVGGSGNTIYF. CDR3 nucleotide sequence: TGTGCCAGCACTGTGGGGGGCTCTGGAAACACCATATATTTT.

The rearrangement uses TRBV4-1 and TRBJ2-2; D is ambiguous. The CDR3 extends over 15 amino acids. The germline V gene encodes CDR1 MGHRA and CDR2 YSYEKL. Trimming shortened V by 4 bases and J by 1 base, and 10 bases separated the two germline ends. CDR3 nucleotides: TGCGCCAGCAGCCCCAAAATAGGGAACACCGGGGAGCTGTTTTTT. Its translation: CASSPKIGNTGELFF.

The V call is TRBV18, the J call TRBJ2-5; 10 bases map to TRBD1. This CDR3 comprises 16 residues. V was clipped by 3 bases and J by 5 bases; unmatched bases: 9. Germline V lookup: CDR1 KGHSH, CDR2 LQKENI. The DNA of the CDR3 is TGTGCCAGCTCACCTTTGGGACAGGGGTCACCGGAGACCCAGTACTTC. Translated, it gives CASSPLGQGSPETQYF. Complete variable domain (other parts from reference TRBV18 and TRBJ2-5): NAGVMQNPRHLVRRRGQEARLRCSPMKGHSHVYWYRQLPEEGLKFMVYLQKENIIDESGMPKERFSAEFPKEGPSILRIQQVVRGDSAAYFCASSPLGQGSPETQYFGPGTRLLVL.

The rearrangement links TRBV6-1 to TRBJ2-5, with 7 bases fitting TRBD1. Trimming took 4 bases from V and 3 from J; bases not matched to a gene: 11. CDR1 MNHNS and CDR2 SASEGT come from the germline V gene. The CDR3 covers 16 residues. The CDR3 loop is CASSGATGSTKETQYF. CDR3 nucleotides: TGTGCCAGCAGTGGGGCGACAGGGTCCACCAAAGAGACCCAGTACTTC.

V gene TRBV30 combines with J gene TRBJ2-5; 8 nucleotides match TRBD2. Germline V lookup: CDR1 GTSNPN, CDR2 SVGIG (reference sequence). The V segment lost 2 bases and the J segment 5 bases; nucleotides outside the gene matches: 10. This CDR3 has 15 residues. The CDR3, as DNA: TGTGCCTGGAGTACCCAGCGGGGGTTTCGGGAGACCCAGTACTTC. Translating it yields CAWSTQRGFRETQYF. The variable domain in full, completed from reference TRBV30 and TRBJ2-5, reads SQTIHQWPATLVQPVGSPLSLECTVEGTSNPNLYWYRQAAGRGLQLLFYSVGIGQISSEVPQNLSASRPQDRQFILSSKKLLLSDSGFYLCAWSTQRGFRETQYFGPGTRLLVL.

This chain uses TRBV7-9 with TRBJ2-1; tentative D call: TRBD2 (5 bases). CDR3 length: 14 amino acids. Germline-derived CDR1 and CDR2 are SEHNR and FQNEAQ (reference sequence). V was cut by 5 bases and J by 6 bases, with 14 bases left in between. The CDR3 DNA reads TGTGCCAGCAGCCCGGACTCGAGCCGCAATGAGCAGTTCTTC. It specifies CASSPDSSRNEQFF.

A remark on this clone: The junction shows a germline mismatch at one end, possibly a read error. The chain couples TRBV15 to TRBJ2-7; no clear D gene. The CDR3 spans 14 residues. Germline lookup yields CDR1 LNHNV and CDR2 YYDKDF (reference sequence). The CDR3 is CATSRVQPSGTQSF. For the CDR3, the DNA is TGTGCCACCAGCAGAGTCCAACCCTCAGGAACCCAGTCCTTC.

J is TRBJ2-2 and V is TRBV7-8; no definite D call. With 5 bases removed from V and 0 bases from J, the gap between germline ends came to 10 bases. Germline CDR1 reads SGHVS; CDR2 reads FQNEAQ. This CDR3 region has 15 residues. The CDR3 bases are TGTGCCAGCAGCCCGACCAGGCCGAACACCGGGGAGCTGTTTTTT. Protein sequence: CASSPTRPNTGELFF.

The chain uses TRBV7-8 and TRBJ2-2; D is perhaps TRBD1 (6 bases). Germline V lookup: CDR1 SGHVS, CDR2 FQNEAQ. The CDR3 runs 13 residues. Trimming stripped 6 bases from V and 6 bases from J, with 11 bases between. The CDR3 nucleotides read TGTGCCAGCAGACCGGACAGTCCCGGGGAGCTGTTTTTT. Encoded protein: CASRPDSPGELFF.

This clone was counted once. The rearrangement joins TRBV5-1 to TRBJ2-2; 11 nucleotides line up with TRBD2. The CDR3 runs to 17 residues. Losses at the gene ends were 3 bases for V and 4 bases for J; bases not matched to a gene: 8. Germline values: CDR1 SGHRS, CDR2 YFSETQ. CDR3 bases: TGCGCCAGCAGCTGGGAATGGACTAGCGGGTCCACCGGGGAGCTGTTTTTT. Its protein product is CASSWEWTSGSTGELFF.

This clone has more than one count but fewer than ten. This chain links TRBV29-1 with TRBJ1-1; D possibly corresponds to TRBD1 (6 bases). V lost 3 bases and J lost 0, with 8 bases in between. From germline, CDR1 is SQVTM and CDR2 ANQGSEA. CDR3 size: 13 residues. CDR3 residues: CSVDRGLNTEAFF. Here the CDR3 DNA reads TGCAGCGTTGACAGGGGACTGAACACTGAAGCTTTCTTT.

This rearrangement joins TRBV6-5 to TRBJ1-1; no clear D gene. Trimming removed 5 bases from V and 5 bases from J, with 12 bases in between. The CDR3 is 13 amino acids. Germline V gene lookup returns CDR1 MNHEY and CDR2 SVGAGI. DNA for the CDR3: TGTGCCAGCAGTCGAAACCTGGGGACTGAAGCTTTCTTT. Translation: CASSRNLGTEAFF.

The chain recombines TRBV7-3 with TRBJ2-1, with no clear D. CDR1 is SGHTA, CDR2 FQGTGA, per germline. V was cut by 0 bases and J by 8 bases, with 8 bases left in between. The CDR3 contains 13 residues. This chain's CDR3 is CASSLTRYDEQFF. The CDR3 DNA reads TGTGCCAGCAGCTTAACTCGTTACGATGAGCAGTTCTTC.

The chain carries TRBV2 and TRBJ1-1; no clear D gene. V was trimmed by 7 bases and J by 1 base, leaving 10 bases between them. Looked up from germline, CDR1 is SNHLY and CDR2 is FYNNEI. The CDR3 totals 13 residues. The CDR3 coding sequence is TGTGCCAGCAAGATTGTTTCGAACACTGAAGCTTTCTTT. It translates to CASKIVSNTEAFF.

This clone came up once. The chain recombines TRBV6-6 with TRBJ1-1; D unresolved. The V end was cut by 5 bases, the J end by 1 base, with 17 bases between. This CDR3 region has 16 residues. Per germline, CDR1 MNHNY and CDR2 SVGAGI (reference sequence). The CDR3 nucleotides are TGTGCCAGCAGTGCCGGGATGCCGTTCACGAACACTGAAGCTTTCTTT. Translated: CASSAGMPFTNTEAFF.

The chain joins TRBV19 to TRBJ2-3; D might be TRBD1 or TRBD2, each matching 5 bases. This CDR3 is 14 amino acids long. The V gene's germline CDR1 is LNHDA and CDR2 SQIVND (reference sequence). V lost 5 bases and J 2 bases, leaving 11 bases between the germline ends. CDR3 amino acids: CASSRRGSTDTQYF. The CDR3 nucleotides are TGTGCCAGTAGTCGTCGGGGCTCCACAGATACGCAGTATTTT.

CDR3 sequence (DNA): TGTGCCAGCAGCGGGTCCCGGGACAGGGACCGTCCCGTGAGCACTGAAGCTTTCTTT. This encodes CASSGSRDRDRPVSTEAFF. The V gene is TRBV9, the J gene TRBJ1-1, with 9 bases matching TRBD1. V lost 3 bases and J lost 4; bases outside the gene matches: 19. CDR1 is SGDLS and CDR2 is YYNGEE in the germline V gene. The CDR3 runs 19 residues.

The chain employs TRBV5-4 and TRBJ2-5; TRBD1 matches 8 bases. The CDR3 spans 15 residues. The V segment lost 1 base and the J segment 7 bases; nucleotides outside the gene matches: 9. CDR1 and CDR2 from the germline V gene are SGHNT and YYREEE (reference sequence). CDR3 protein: CASSLTGGSKATQYF. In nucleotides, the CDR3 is TGTGCCAGCAGCTTGACAGGGGGTTCCAAAGCGACCCAGTACTTC.